Below, one T cell receptor beta chain is given with its context. The sample belongs to a study of blood T cell repertoires in COVID-19. Assay: immunoSEQ multiplex PCR; the TCRdb copy retains only in-frame clones and omits some. The table records hundreds of thousands of clones, about four fifths of them present only once. Grouping used clinical history reported by participants in a survey and questionnaire. This receptor was identified in a woman aged 55-75 years who had recovered from COVID-19. Sequencing used PBMCs or T cells enriched from blood (not recorded which).

The CDR3 is CASSLSREGYTF. CDR3 nucleotides: TGTGCCAGCAGCTTATCACGGGAGGGCTACACCTTC. V and J are TRBV7-8 and TRBJ1-2; unclear D gene. The CDR3 covers 12 residues. Trimming stripped 2 bases from V and 8 bases from J, with 9 bases between. Germline lookup yields CDR1 SGHVS and CDR2 FQNEAQ.